The T cell receptor beta chain described here comes from a study of early stage breast cancer tumors. Clones were sequenced by immunoSEQ multiplex PCR, and TCRdb holds only the in-frame ones, with some missing. Among around 53,000 clones listed, 90% to 95% were seen once. This clone was seen just once. This clonotype originated in a person between 65 and 79 years old with breast cancer. Sequenced: blood.

CDR3: CASRMGYEQYF. The CDR3 coding sequence is TGTGCCAGCAGGATGGGCTACGAGCAGTACTTC. This chain uses TRBV19 with TRBJ2-7; D unclear. The V gene's germline CDR1 is LNHDA and CDR2 SQIVND (reference sequence). V dropped 9 bases and J dropped 3 bases, with 9 bases sitting between them. This CDR3 region has 11 residues.